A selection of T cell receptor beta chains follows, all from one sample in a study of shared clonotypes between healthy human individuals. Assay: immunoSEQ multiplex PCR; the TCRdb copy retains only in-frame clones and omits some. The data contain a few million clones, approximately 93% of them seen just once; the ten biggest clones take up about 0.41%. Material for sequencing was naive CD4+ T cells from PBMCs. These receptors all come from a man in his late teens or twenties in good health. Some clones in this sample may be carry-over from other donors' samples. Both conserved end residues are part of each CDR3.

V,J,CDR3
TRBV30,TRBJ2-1,CAWIRSRNLHEQFF
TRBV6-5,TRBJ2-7,CASGKGQGTYEQYF
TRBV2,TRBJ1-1,CASSRQYGGDTEAFF
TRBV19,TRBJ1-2,CASSIARGSNYGYTF
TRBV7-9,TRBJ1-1,CASSVSGTGGMGTEAFF
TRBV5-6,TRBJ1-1,CASSFRQGGVRAEAFF
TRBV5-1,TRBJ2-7,CASRKTTGGQTLSEQYF
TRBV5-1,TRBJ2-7,CASTAGTGSTYEQYF
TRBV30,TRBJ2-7,CAWIDRDRGGEQYF
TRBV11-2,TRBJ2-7,CASSFGLTYEQYF
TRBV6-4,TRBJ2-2,CASSPAGGSTGELFF
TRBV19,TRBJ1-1,CASSIRDRNTEAFF
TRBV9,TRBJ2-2,CASSVWGAGGELFF
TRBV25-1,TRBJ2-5,CASIPSDGADQETQYF
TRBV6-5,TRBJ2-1,CASKGQSYNEQFF
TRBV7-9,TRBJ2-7,CASSLGRLAGEEQYF
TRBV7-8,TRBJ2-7,CASSLATVSLAGGYEQYF
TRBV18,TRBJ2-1,CASSQYDFSGGYNEQFF
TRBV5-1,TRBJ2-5,CASHSAPTTEQETQYF
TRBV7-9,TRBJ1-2,CASSFTGAGGGYTF
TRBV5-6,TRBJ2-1,CASSRRQGYNEQFF
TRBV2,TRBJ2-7,CASSAENLSYEQYF
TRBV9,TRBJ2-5,CASSVDRGGETQYF
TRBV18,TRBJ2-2,CASSPAGGWSTGELFF
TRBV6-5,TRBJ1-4,CASRPGTGYEKLFF
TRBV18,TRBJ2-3,CASSWDREPTSTDTQYF
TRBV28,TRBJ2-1,CASSTSGRGEQFF
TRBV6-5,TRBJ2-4,CASSKGQRKNIQYF
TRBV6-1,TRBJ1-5,CASSPVGGSNQPQHF
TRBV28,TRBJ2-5,CASSLHSVQETQYF
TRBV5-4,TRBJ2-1,CASSLPGQGVYNEQFF
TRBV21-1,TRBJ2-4,CASSKAQRNIQYF
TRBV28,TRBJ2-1,CASSLSIAKSNEQFF
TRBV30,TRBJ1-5,CAWAGDREQPQHF
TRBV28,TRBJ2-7,CASSGVGASYEQYF